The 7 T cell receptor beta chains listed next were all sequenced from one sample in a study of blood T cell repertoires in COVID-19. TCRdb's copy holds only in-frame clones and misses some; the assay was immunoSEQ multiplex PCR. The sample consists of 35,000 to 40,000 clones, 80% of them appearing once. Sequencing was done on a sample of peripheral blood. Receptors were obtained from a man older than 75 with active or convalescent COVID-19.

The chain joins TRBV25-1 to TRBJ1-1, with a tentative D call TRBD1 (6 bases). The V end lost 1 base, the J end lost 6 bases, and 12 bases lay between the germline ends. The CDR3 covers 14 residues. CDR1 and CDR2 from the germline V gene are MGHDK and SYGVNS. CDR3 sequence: CASSESVRGAEAFF. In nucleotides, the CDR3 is TGTGCCAGCAGTGAATCTGTCAGGGGAGCTGAAGCTTTCTTT.

CDR3 loop: CASSPRGGNEQFF. DNA for the CDR3: TGTGCCAGCAGCCCGCGCGGGGGGAATGAGCAGTTCTTC. V is TRBV7-2 and J is TRBJ2-1, with 8 bases identical to TRBD2. CDR3 length equals 13 residues. The V and J ends lost 5 bases and 7 bases, in that order; junction bases with no gene match: 4. Germline assignment: CDR1 SGHTA and CDR2 FQGNSA.

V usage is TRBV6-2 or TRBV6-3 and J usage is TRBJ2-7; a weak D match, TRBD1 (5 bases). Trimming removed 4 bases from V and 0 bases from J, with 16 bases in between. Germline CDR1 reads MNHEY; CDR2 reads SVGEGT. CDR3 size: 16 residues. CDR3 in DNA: TGTGCCAGCAGTTCCTCGGACATTCTTCGCTCCTACGAGCAGTACTTC. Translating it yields CASSSSDILRSYEQYF.

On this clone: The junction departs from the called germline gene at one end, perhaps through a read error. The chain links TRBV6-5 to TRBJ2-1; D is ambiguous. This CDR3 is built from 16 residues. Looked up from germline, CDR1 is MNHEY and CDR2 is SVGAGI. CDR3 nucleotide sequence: TGTGCCAGCAGCTACTCTGGGTCCAGGCCCTACAATGAGCAGTTCTTC. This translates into CASSYSGSRPYNEQFF.

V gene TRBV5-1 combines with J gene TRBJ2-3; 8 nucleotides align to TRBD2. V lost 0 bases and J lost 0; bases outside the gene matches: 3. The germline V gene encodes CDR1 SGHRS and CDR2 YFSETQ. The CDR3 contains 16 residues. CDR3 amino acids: CASSLGGTSSTDTQYF. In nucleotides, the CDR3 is TGCGCCAGCAGCTTGGGGGGGACTAGTAGCACAGATACGCAGTATTTT.

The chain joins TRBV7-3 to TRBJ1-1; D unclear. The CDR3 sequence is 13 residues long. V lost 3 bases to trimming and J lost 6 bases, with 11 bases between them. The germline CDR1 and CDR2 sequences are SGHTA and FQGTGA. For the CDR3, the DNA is TGTGCCAGCAGCTTCACGAAGGGAGCTGAAGCTTTCTTT. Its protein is CASSFTKGAEAFF.

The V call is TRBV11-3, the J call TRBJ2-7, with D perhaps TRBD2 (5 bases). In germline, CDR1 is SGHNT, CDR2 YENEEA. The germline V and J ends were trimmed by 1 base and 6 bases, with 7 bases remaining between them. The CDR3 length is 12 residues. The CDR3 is CASSLARGEQYF. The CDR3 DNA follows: TGTGCCAGCAGCTTAGCACGGGGCGAGCAGTACTTC.